This T cell receptor beta chain was retrieved from a study of blood T cell repertoires in COVID-19. About the research overall: Sites in the United States, Italy and Spain provided acute and convalescent COVID-19 samples. PBMCs, B-cell-depleted T cells, or T cells provided the cDNA or gDNA that made up the material.

Per the original data handling: Reference gene primer amplification gave nucleated cell count estimates. Here immunoSEQ multiplex PCR was the method, and the copy in TCRdb shows in-frame clones only, minus some. V and J calls and clone size are given by that table; D and trimming were obtained from the DNA. The sample lists around 220,000 clones; around 84% were seen once. Self-reported history from a screening survey and questionnaire set each donor's cohort. The sequenced sample was PBMCs or T cells enriched from blood (not recorded which). The TCR sequence derives from a woman aged 40 to 55 with acute COVID-19.

The CDR3 nucleotides are TGTGCCAGCTTGACAGGGCCTTTCATGAACACTGAAGCTTTCTTT. It specifies CASLTGPFMNTEAFF. V and J are TRBV28 and TRBJ1-1; TRBD1 agrees at 7 bases. J lost 0 bases, V lost 8 bases, and 9 bases had no gene match. This CDR3 has 15 amino acids. Germline-derived CDR1 and CDR2 are MDHEN and SYDVKM.